This T cell receptor beta chain is drawn from a study of CD8+ T cells in alopecia areata. This clone was counted once. Extraction of RNA preceded its reverse transcription into cDNA, which served as the sequencing template. Assay: immunoSEQ multiplex PCR; the TCRdb copy retains only in-frame clones and omits some. The sample consists of about 220,000 clones, around three fifths of them appearing once. Regarding treatment: oral pan-JAK inhibitor, 5-10 mg twice daily. V dropped 5 bases and J dropped 1; count of bases not matched to a gene: 6. Germline lookup yields CDR1 SGHTA and CDR2 FQGTGA. This CDR3 contains 15 residues.

Sequencing used CD4+ T cells sorted from blood, obtained at week 4, from a patient treated with tofacitinib. This rearrangement joins TRBV7-3 to TRBJ2-7; 9 nucleotides match TRBD2. This TCR came from a human donor with alopecia areata. For the CDR3, the DNA is TGTGCCAGCAGCCGGCGGGAGGGGCGTTCCTACGAGCAGTACTTC. Translating gives CASSRREGRSYEQYF.